The 11 T cell receptor beta chains reported below all come from one sample, sequenced in a study of shared clonotypes between healthy human individuals. Sequencing used immunoSEQ multiplex PCR; TCRdb keeps in-frame clones, though not all of them. Of about a million clones listed, about 75% are singletons. The material sequenced was memory CD4+ T cells sorted from blood. Subset reported: CD45RA-negative fraction. These receptors originate from a man younger than 30 in good health.

This clone was seen ten or more times. Other DNA sequences in the same sample also yield this CDR3. V gene TRBV6-5 combines with J gene TRBJ1-2; D ambiguous. The CDR3 runs to 13 residues. With 5 bases removed from V and 3 bases from J, the gap between germline ends came to 10 bases. The germline CDR1 and CDR2 sequences are MNHEY and SVGAGI. The CDR3 spells CASSPGRHYGYTF. The CDR3 DNA reads as TGTGCCAGCAGTCCCGGCCGTCACTATGGCTACACCTTC.

The chain couples TRBV7-2 to TRBJ2-7; 7 nucleotides match TRBD1. The V segment lost 4 bases and the J segment 3 bases; nucleotides outside the gene matches: 3. Germline CDR1 and CDR2: SGHTA and FQGNSA. The CDR3 length is 13 residues. CDR3 loop: CASSSTGFYEQYF. The CDR3 coding sequence is TGTGCCAGCAGCTCGACAGGGTTCTACGAGCAGTACTTC.

This clone was observed a handful of times. The chain has TRBV5-6 and TRBJ2-5; unclear D gene. V shed 0 bases and J shed 1 base, with 10 bases lying between them. CDR1 is SGHDT, CDR2 YYEEEE, per germline. The CDR3 is 15 amino acids. This CDR3 is CASSLAKIGQETQYF. Written as DNA, the CDR3 is TGTGCCAGCAGCTTGGCGAAAATAGGCCAAGAGACCCAGTACTTC.

This clone was observed once. This CDR3 reads CSVEMNYEQYF. The CDR3 coding sequence is TGCAGCGTTGAAATGAACTACGAGCAGTACTTC. The chain combines TRBV29-1 with TRBJ2-7; no reliable D call. The V end lost 2 bases, the J end lost 3 bases, and 5 bases lay between the germline ends. Germline loops: CDR1 SQVTM, CDR2 ANQGSEA. This CDR3 is 11 amino acids long.

The chain has TRBV5-4 and TRBJ2-1; tentatively, D is TRBD2 (6 bases). The CDR3 spans 14 residues. The V end lost 3 bases, the J end lost 7 bases, and 14 bases lay between the germline ends. Germline lookup yields CDR1 SGHNT and CDR2 YYREEE (reference sequence). The CDR3 here is CASSWTTRANEQFF. The CDR3 region has the DNA TGTGCCAGCAGCTGGACGACTAGGGCTAATGAGCAGTTCTTC.

The chain joins TRBV6-5 to TRBJ1-6; perhaps TRBD1 as D (6 bases). Per germline, CDR1 MNHEY and CDR2 SVGAGI. The V gene lost 0 bases and the J gene lost 6 bases, with 12 bases spanning the gap. The CDR3 covers 16 residues. The CDR3 loop reads CASSYSAGASNSPLHF. As DNA, the CDR3 is TGTGCCAGCAGTTACTCGGCGGGGGCATCTAATTCACCCCTCCACTTT.

In its sample, this clone was seen a few times. This same CDR3 is encoded by further DNA sequences in the sample. The chain employs TRBV19 and TRBJ1-1; D is perhaps TRBD1 (6 bases). Germline CDR1 is LNHDA and CDR2 is SQIVND (reference sequence). The V gene lost 3 bases and the J gene lost 5 bases, with 16 bases spanning the gap. The CDR3 covers 15 residues. The CDR3 bases are TGTGCCAGTAGTATTTCTACAGGGAGAGGGACTGAAGCTTTCTTT. Its protein is CASSISTGRGTEAFF.

This clone came up once. The V gene is TRBV7-3, the J gene TRBJ2-2; unclear D gene. V was cut by 5 bases and J by 6 bases, with 10 bases left in between. CDR3 length: 13 residues. Germline V CDR1 and CDR2: SGHTA, FQGTGA. The CDR3 sequence: CASSATGSGELFF. For the CDR3, the DNA is TGTGCCAGCAGCGCTACTGGGTCCGGGGAGCTGTTTTTT. The entire variable domain, with the rest obtained from reference TRBV7-3 and TRBJ2-2, is as follows: GAGVSQTPSNKVTEKGKYVELRCDPISGHTALYWYRQSLGQGPEFLIYFQGTGAADDSGLPNDRFFAVRPEGSVSTLKIQRTERGDSAVYLCASSATGSGELFFGEGSRLTVL.

V usage is TRBV11-2 and J usage is TRBJ1-2; D is ambiguous. The CDR3 runs 13 residues. Per germline, CDR1 SGHAT and CDR2 FQNNGV. Trimming left V 3 bases short and J 6 bases short, with 11 bases between. DNA for the CDR3: TGTGCCAGCAGCTTTTCTTCCAGGAATGGCTACACCTTC. The encoded protein is CASSFSSRNGYTF.

This clone appeared once. CDR3 DNA sequence: TGTGCCAGCAGCTTGCCTAGCGGGAATTCAGATACGCAGTATTTT. This translates into CASSLPSGNSDTQYF. This chain joins TRBV5-4 and TRBJ2-3; 9 bases match TRBD2. This CDR3 is built from 15 residues. Germline values: CDR1 SGHNT, CDR2 YYREEE (reference sequence). V lost 1 base to trimming and J lost 4 bases; unmatched junction nucleotides: 4.

Comments on this clone: Other DNA sequences in the sample encode the same CDR3. The chain uses TRBV5-4 and TRBJ2-5; D is unclear. The CDR3 runs to 13 residues. Germline CDR1 is SGHNT and CDR2 is YYREEE (reference sequence). V lost 0 bases and J 5 bases, leaving 8 bases between the germline ends. The DNA for the CDR3 is TGTGCCAGCAGCTTGGTCCTGGGTGAGACCCAGTACTTC. Amino acid sequence: CASSLVLGETQYF.